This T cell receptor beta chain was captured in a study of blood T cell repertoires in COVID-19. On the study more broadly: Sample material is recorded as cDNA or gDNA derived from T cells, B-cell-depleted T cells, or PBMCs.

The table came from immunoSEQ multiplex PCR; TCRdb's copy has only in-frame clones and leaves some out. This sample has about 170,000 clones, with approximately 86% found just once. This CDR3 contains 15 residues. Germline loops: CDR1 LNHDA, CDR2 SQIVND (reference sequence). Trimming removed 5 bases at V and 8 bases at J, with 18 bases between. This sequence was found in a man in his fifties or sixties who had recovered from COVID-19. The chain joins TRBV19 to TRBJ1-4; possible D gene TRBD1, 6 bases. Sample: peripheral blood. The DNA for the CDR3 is TGTGCCAGTAGTGGGTTGCGAGGGGGATCGGAAAAACTGTTTTTT. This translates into CASSGLRGGSEKLFF.